Shown below are 17 T cell receptor beta chains from a single sample sequenced in a study of beta chain features in type 1 diabetes. Expressed TCRB transcripts were sequenced, since all the RNA that had been isolated was reverse transcribed. Produced via immunoSEQ multiplex PCR; TCRdb's table is partial and in-frame only. The sample shows hundreds of thousands of clones, less than 15% of them seen only once. The sample comprised central memory CD4+ T cells from blood. The receptors originated from a man aged 25 to 45 in good health.

A few counts support this clone. V is TRBV29-1 and J is TRBJ2-1; possibly TRBD2 for D (6 bases). The CDR3 extends over 13 amino acids. V was clipped by 7 bases and J by 12 bases, with 22 bases between them. Looked up from germline, CDR1 is SQVTM and CDR2 is ANQGSEA. CDR3: CSAGPGGLVGQFF. DNA for the CDR3: TGCAGCGCCGGGCCCGGGGGATTGGTGGGGCAGTTCTTC.

The rearrangement uses TRBV7-2 and TRBJ2-3, with 12 bases fitting TRBD2. Losses at the gene ends were 5 bases for V and 2 bases for J; bases not matched to a gene: 2. CDR3 length equals 15 residues. In germline, CDR1 is SGHTA, CDR2 FQGNSA. In nucleotides, the CDR3 is TGTGCCAGCAGCGGGACTAGCGGGTCCACAGATACGCAGTATTTT. Its protein is CASSGTSGSTDTQYF.

This chain links TRBV27 with TRBJ2-7, with D perhaps given as TRBD1 or TRBD2 (6 bases each). V gave up 6 bases and J gave up 0 bases, with 15 bases separating them. Germline CDR1 and CDR2: MNHEY and SMNVEV (reference sequence). The CDR3 loop spans 15 amino acids. The CDR3 reads CASSIQGGTSYEQYF. The CDR3 DNA follows: TGTGCCAGCAGCATACAGGGAGGAACCTCCTACGAGCAGTACTTC.

The table lists this clone with a few counts. The chain is built from TRBV19 and TRBJ2-3; possibly TRBD2 for D (7 bases). Per the germline V gene, CDR1 is LNHDA and CDR2 is SQIVND (reference sequence). This CDR3 has 17 residues. Trimming removed 4 bases at V and 4 bases at J, with 21 bases between. Here the CDR3 DNA reads TGTGCCAGTAGTACTAAGCGCGGGGGCTCGCCGCCAGATACGCAGTATTTT. Its protein is CASSTKRGGSPPDTQYF.

The chain employs TRBV5-1 and TRBJ1-1; D uncertain. V was clipped by 4 bases and J by 2 bases, with 15 bases between them. Germline V CDR1 and CDR2: SGHRS, YFSETQ. The CDR3 runs to 15 residues. CDR3 in DNA: TGCGCCAGCAGCGACCGGAGAACTAGCAACACTGAAGCTTTCTTT. It is translated as CASSDRRTSNTEAFF.

This chain links TRBV14 with TRBJ1-1; TRBD1 matches 7 bases. The germline CDR1 and CDR2 sequences are SGHDN and FVKESK. Germline trimming cut 4 bases from V and 6 bases from J; bases unmatched to any gene: 5. The CDR3 sequence is 13 residues long. DNA for the CDR3: TGTGCCAGCAGCCGAGGACAGGCCTCTGAAGCTTTCTTT. This translates into CASSRGQASEAFF.

This clone was counted between two and nine times. The rearrangement joins TRBV29-1 to TRBJ1-6, with a tentative D call TRBD1 (5 bases). This CDR3 comprises 11 residues. Deletions cut 6 bases from V and 15 bases from J, with 15 bases between. Germline CDR1 is SQVTM and CDR2 is ANQGSEA. In DNA, the CDR3 is TGCAGCGTGGGGACCGCCCAGGGCCTCCACTTT. Residues: CSVGTAQGLHF.

The chain combines TRBV5-4 with TRBJ2-3; D gene uncertain. Germline assignment: CDR1 SGHNT and CDR2 YYREEE (reference sequence). The CDR3 runs to 13 residues. V was trimmed by 1 base and J by 3 bases, leaving 6 bases between them. CDR3 sequence reads: CASSLKVTDTQYF. CDR3 in DNA: TGTGCCAGCAGCTTGAAAGTAACAGATACGCAGTATTTT.

V and J are TRBV27 and TRBJ1-5; D remains ambiguous. Per the germline V gene, CDR1 is MNHEY and CDR2 is SMNVEV (reference sequence). V was pared by 6 bases and J by 5 bases, with 5 bases between. The CDR3 extends over 11 amino acids. Here the CDR3 DNA reads TGTGCCAGCAGAGCCTATCAGCCCCAGCATTTT. The encoded protein is CASRAYQPQHF.

The V call is TRBV7-2, the J call TRBJ1-2; TRBD1 aligns across 7 bases. The CDR3 loop spans 13 amino acids. Trimming cost V 5 bases and J 7 bases; bases outside gene matches: 7. Germline V lookup: CDR1 SGHTA, CDR2 FQGNSA. This CDR3 reads CASSADRTGGYTF. The CDR3 coding sequence is TGTGCCAGCAGCGCCGACAGGACAGGTGGCTACACCTTC.

The table lists this clone with a few counts. The chain joins TRBV15 to TRBJ1-3; D is possibly TRBD1 (6 bases). The CDR3 covers 15 residues. The V and J ends lost 6 bases and 0 bases respectively, with 12 bases between them. Germline V gene data show CDR1 as LNHNV and CDR2 as YYDKDF (reference sequence). Here the CDR3 DNA reads TGTGCCACCAGATCAGGGGATAGCTCTGGAAACACCATATATTTT. Translation: CATRSGDSSGNTIYF. The whole variable domain, remainder taken from reference TRBV15 and TRBJ1-3, is DAMVIQNPRYQVTQFGKPVTLSCSQTLNHNVMYWYQQKSSQAPKLLFHYYDKDFNNEADTPDNFQSRRPNTSFCFLDIRSPGLGDTAMYLCATRSGDSSGNTIYFGEGSWLTVV.

This clone has more than one count but fewer than ten. This sequence joins TRBV2 and TRBJ2-3, with unresolved D. This CDR3 is 14 amino acids long. CDR1 and CDR2 (germline): SNHLY, FYNNEI. V was cut by 3 bases and J by 4 bases, with 11 bases left in between. The chain's CDR3 is CASSDSGPSDTQYF. In nucleotides, the CDR3 is TGTGCCAGCAGTGACTCCGGACCATCAGATACGCAGTATTTT.

The chain is built from TRBV7-2 and TRBJ1-6; D is ambiguous. The CDR3 contains 15 residues. V was cut by 1 base and J by 3 bases, with 7 bases left in between. CDR1 and CDR2 (germline): SGHTA, FQGNSA. Here the CDR3 reads CASSLGGVYNSPLHF. CDR3 nucleotides: TGTGCCAGCAGCTTAGGGGGAGTCTATAATTCACCCCTCCACTTT.

This chain joins TRBV21-1 and TRBJ2-7; TRBD1, as called in the table, went unchecked against the DNA. TRBV21-1 is reported as a pseudogene. This CDR3 is built from 14 residues. The DNA of the CDR3 is TGCGCCAGCAGTCAAGCGGACAGCTCCTACGAGCAGTACGTC. It translates to CASSQADSSYEQYV.

Notes on this clone: This could be a read error, since a much larger clone is one nucleotide away. V is TRBV7-9 and J is TRBJ2-7; possibly TRBD2 for D (5 bases). Germline V gene lookup returns CDR1 SEHNR and CDR2 FQNEAQ (reference sequence). The CDR3 spans 12 residues. Trimming took off 6 bases at V and 2 bases at J, with 8 bases between the two ends. The CDR3 sequence is CASSSGTYEQYF. The CDR3 DNA sequence: TGTGCCAGCAGTTCCGGGACCTACGAGCAGTACTTC.

V is TRBV27 and J is TRBJ2-2; TRBD1 matches at 12 bases. Losses at the gene ends were 5 bases for V and 1 base for J; bases not matched to a gene: 14. The CDR3 contains 20 residues. The germline V gene has CDR1 MNHEY and CDR2 SMNVEV (reference sequence). DNA for the CDR3: TGTGCCAGCAGTCCCCGGGACAGGGGGCGCGGCAATTGGAACACCGGGGAGCTGTTTTTT. Amino acid sequence: CASSPRDRGRGNWNTGELFF.

V and J are TRBV6-5 and TRBJ1-2; D is undetermined. CDR1 is MNHEY and CDR2 is SVGAGI in the germline V gene. Trimming left V 7 bases short and J 4 bases short, with 13 bases between. This CDR3 is 13 amino acids long. CDR3 DNA sequence: TGTGCCAGCATGAAGTGGCAGAGCTATGGCTACACCTTC. Translating it yields CASMKWQSYGYTF.